This TCR beta chain was captured in a study of graft-versus-host responses after intestinal transplantation. Study-level background: Isolated intestinal, liver-intestinal, or multivisceral transplants had been given to the recipients.

Sequencing used immunoSEQ multiplex PCR; TCRdb keeps in-frame clones, though not all of them. The sample lists roughly 110,000 clones; 87% were seen once. Concerning this clone: What it binds is not known.

Findings and limits, study-wide: The presence of high graft-versus-host to host-versus-graft clonal ratios in allografts characterized patients with graft-donor T cell macrochimerism.

Trimming stripped 3 bases from V and 3 bases from J, with 14 bases between. CDR1 is MDHEN and CDR2 is SYDVKM in the germline V gene. CDR3 length equals 15 residues. The source was unstimulated CD4+ T cells sorted from spleen or lymph node cells, collected before transplant. The clonotype comes from a human donor who was the organ donor for an intestinal transplant. The V and J genes are TRBV28 and TRBJ1-2, with D possibly being TRBD1 (6 bases). DNA for the CDR3: TGTGCCAGCAGTTTCCCTGCAGGGGCGGACTATGGCTACACCTTC. It yields the protein CASSFPAGADYGYTF.